Following are 22 T cell receptor beta chains from one sample sequenced in a study of identical twins. TCRdb ran MiXCR on the 5' RACE reads and lists one entry per CDR3 protein. The sample has about 720,000 distinct CDR3 sequences; over 15% are singletons. The same specimen was also included in a second study, on T cells expressing NK-cell markers.

What was sequenced was PBMCs. These receptors were obtained from a woman aged 18-29 years in good health.

The V and J genes are TRBV7-9 and TRBJ1-1, with D unresolved. The CDR3 extends over 14 amino acids. Germline V gives CDR1 SEHNR, CDR2 FQNEAQ (reference sequence). The V end lost 5 bases, the J end lost 1 base, and 11 bases lay between the germline ends. CDR3 residues: CASSSQQRNTEAFF. The CDR3, as DNA: TGTGCCAGCAGCAGCCAACAGAGGAACACTGAAGCTTTCTTT.

J is TRBJ2-1 and V is TRBV4-2, with a possible D match to TRBD2 (5 bases). In germline, CDR1 is LGHNA, CDR2 YNFKEQ. The CDR3 sequence is 17 residues long. Trimming shortened V by 1 base and J by 7 bases, and 20 bases separated the two germline ends. DNA of the CDR3: TGTGCCAGCAGCCAAGGCTCACTGGGAGACCGTCGTAATGAGCAGTTCTTC. Its translation: CASSQGSLGDRRNEQFF.

The chain carries TRBV6-5 and TRBJ2-1; D is unresolved. Between the trimmed V and J ends, which lost 1 base and 2 bases, there was a span of 12 bases. The CDR3 is 16 residues long. Germline CDR1 is MNHEY and CDR2 is SVGAGI. Here the CDR3 reads CASSYFKLSTYNEQFF. The CDR3 bases are TGTGCCAGCAGTTACTTTAAGCTGTCTACCTACAATGAGCAGTTCTTC.

This clonotype has only a few counts. The V call is TRBV10-3, the J call TRBJ2-6; TRBD1 matches 9 bases. The J segment lost 1 base and the V segment lost 4 bases, leaving 8 bases of the junction unmatched. The CDR3 runs 18 residues. Germline V gene lookup returns CDR1 ENHRY and CDR2 SYGVKD. CDR3 DNA: TGTGCCATCAGTGGAATGGGACAGGGAAGGTCTGGGGCCAACGTCCTGACTTTC. Translation gives CAISGMGQGRSGANVLTF.

In its sample, this clonotype was seen many times. The rearrangement links TRBV6-1 to TRBJ2-7; D is uncertain. Germline lookup yields CDR1 MNHNS and CDR2 SASEGT. V gave up 7 bases and J gave up 2 bases, with 6 bases separating them. The CDR3 has 11 residues. For the CDR3, the DNA is TGTGCCAGCATGCACCCCTACGAGCAGTACTTC. The encoded protein is CASMHPYEQYF.

The chain carries TRBV11-2 and TRBJ2-3; TRBD2 matches at 15 bases. The germline gives CDR1 SGHAT, CDR2 FQNNGV. The V segment lost 2 bases and the J segment 7 bases; nucleotides outside the gene matches: 10. CDR3 length equals 18 residues. This CDR3 reads CASSLTGTSGGRGHTQYF. CDR3 DNA: TGTGCCAGCAGCTTAACCGGGACTAGCGGGGGGCGGGGTCATACGCAGTATTTT.

V is TRBV12-3 or TRBV12-4 and J is TRBJ1-2; no clear D gene. The CDR3 is 12 amino acids. V was pared by 10 bases and J by 8 bases, with 17 bases between. The CDR3 reads CATTPVARGYTF. For the CDR3, the DNA is TGTGCCACCACGCCTGTGGCGCGGGGCTACACCTTC.

The rearrangement uses TRBV5-1 and TRBJ2-1; 8 nucleotides match TRBD1. The length of the CDR3 is 13 residues. V lost 4 bases and J lost 15; bases outside the gene matches: 12. Germline-derived CDR1 and CDR2 are SGHRS and YFSETQ. Here the CDR3 DNA reads TGCGCCAGCAGCCCAAGACAGGGGATCAATTGGTTCTTC. Encoded protein: CASSPRQGINWFF.

The rearrangement joins TRBV9 to TRBJ2-1; 9 bases are shared with TRBD2. V shed 0 bases, J shed 4 bases, and the junction held 11 bases outside the gene matches. The CDR3 consists of 18 residues. Germline CDR1 reads SGDLS; CDR2 reads YYNGEE. CDR3 amino acids: CASSVATPGTSGYNEQFF. The CDR3 DNA sequence: TGTGCCAGCAGCGTAGCTACTCCGGGAACTAGCGGGTACAATGAGCAGTTCTTC. Supplemented by reference TRBV9 and TRBJ2-1, the full variable domain reads DSGVTQTPKHLITATGQRVTLRCSPRSGDLSVYWYQQSLDQGLQFLIQYYNGEERAKGNILERFSAQQFPDLHSELNLSSLELGDSALYFCASSVATPGTSGYNEQFFGPGTRLTVL.

Many counts were recorded for this clonotype. The V and J genes are TRBV27 and TRBJ2-7, with unresolved D. Between the trimmed V and J ends, which lost 2 bases and 0 bases, there was a span of 11 bases. This CDR3 spans 15 amino acids. In germline, CDR1 is MNHEY, CDR2 SMNVEV (reference sequence). The CDR3 is CASSLRRLSSYEQYF. CDR3 sequence (DNA): TGTGCCAGCAGTTTAAGGCGCCTGAGCTCCTACGAGCAGTACTTC.

The chain employs TRBV7-6 and TRBJ2-2, with a tentative D call TRBD1 (6 bases). The V gene lost 4 bases and the J gene lost 6 bases, with 18 bases spanning the gap. CDR3 size: 16 residues. Germline CDR1 is SGHVS and CDR2 is FNYEAQ. CDR3 nucleotides: TGTGCCAGCAGCTCCTCTCAGGGGATTCAGGCCGGGGAGCTGTTTTTT. It translates to CASSSSQGIQAGELFF.

At least ten counts were recorded for this clonotype. J is TRBJ2-3 and V is TRBV12-3 or TRBV12-4; 10 bases line up with TRBD2. J lost 6 bases, V lost 6 bases, and 9 bases had no gene match. This CDR3 region has 15 residues. CDR3 coding DNA: TGTGCCAGCAGCTCCCAAGCGGGAGGGCCTGATACGCAGTATTTT. Its protein is CASSSQAGGPDTQYF.

This clonotype appeared a few times. The rearrangement links TRBV11-2 to TRBJ2-5; D might be TRBD1 (5 bases). From germline, CDR1 is SGHAT and CDR2 FQNNGV. The CDR3 covers 12 residues. Trimming shortened V by 8 bases and J by 5 bases, and 12 bases separated the two germline ends. Here the CDR3 DNA reads TGTGCCAGCCGGAGCAGGGTGGAGACCCAGTACTTC. Translated: CASRSRVETQYF.

This rearrangement joins TRBV7-2 to TRBJ2-3; D possibly corresponds to TRBD2 (7 bases). V gave up 5 bases and J gave up 0 bases, with 15 bases separating them. Germline V CDR1 and CDR2: SGHTA, FQGNSA. The CDR3 has 16 residues. Here the CDR3 DNA reads TGTGCCAGCAGCCGCCGAAGGGGGGGGAGCACAGATACGCAGTATTTT. As protein: CASSRRRGGSTDTQYF. The entire variable domain, with the rest obtained from reference TRBV7-2 and TRBJ2-3, is as follows: GAGVSQSPSNKVTEKGKDVELRCDPISGHTALYWYRQSLGQGLEFLIYFQGNSAPDKSGLPSDRFSAERTGGSVSTLTIQRTQQEDSAVYLCASSRRRGGSTDTQYFGPGTRLTVL.

This chain connects TRBV20-1 to TRBJ1-2, with TRBD1 as a possible D gene (6 bases). This CDR3 is built from 13 residues. Germline CDR1 and CDR2: DFQATT and SNEGSKA (reference sequence). V lost 7 bases to trimming and J lost 0 bases, with 12 bases between them. CDR3 sequence: CSDREGANYGYTF. In DNA, the CDR3 is TGCAGTGACAGGGAAGGGGCTAACTATGGCTACACCTTC.

This clonotype turned up a few times. The V and J genes are TRBV12-3 or TRBV12-4 and TRBJ2-4, with no clear D. Trimming left V 3 bases short and J 9 bases short, with 15 bases between. The CDR3 totals 14 residues. DNA of the CDR3: TGTGCCAGCAGTTTTCGCCTTTTCGCGCGCATTCAGTACTTC. Translated: CASSFRLFARIQYF.

V gene TRBV6-1 combines with J gene TRBJ1-3; D not resolved. V was shortened by 6 bases and J by 4 bases, with 10 bases between the two germline ends. CDR1 MNHNS and CDR2 SASEGT come from the germline V gene. The CDR3 spans 13 residues. The CDR3 nucleotides read TGTGCCAGCAGAATACCCGGGGGAAACACCATATATTTT. Residues: CASRIPGGNTIYF.

This clonotype occurred many times. The rearrangement uses TRBV29-1 and TRBJ1-5; 7 nucleotides agree with TRBD1. V was pared by 7 bases and J by 6 bases, with 12 bases of the junction left unmatched. Per the germline V gene, CDR1 is SQVTM and CDR2 is ANQGSEA. The CDR3 runs to 14 residues. CDR3: CSAGGSGTGQPQHF. The CDR3 DNA is TGCAGCGCAGGGGGGTCGGGTACCGGTCAGCCCCAGCATTTT.

The chain couples TRBV5-1 to TRBJ2-3; D is unclear. The CDR3 loop spans 14 amino acids. Germline CDR1 reads SGHRS; CDR2 reads YFSETQ. V shed 4 bases and J shed 2 bases, with 11 bases lying between them. CDR3 residues: CASSERPNTDTQYF. In DNA form, the CDR3 reads TGCGCCAGCAGCGAGAGACCTAACACAGATACGCAGTATTTT.

The chain joins TRBV6-5 to TRBJ2-1, with 9 bases fitting TRBD2. The length of the CDR3 is 18 residues. The germline CDR1 and CDR2 sequences are MNHEY and SVGAGI. Losses at the gene ends were 0 bases for V and 1 base for J; bases not matched to a gene: 7. CDR3 sequence (DNA): TGTGCCAGCAGTTACTCTAGCGGGGGAATGTATTCCTACAATGAGCAGTTCTTC. It is translated as CASSYSSGGMYSYNEQFF.

This clonotype was recorded a few times. The V and J genes are TRBV7-2 and TRBJ2-7; possible D gene TRBD1, 6 bases. Germline CDR1 and CDR2: SGHTA and FQGNSA. The CDR3 is made up of 12 amino acids. The V end was cut by 5 bases, the J end by 7 bases, with 12 bases between. CDR3 sequence: CASSVYQGEQYF. In DNA, the CDR3 is TGTGCCAGCAGCGTGTACCAGGGGGAGCAGTACTTC. Drawing the rest from reference TRBV7-2 and TRBJ2-7, the complete variable domain is GAGVSQSPSNKVTEKGKDVELRCDPISGHTALYWYRQSLGQGLEFLIYFQGNSAPDKSGLPSDRFSAERTGGSVSTLTIQRTQQEDSAVYLCASSVYQGEQYFGPGTRLTVT.

This clonotype turned up a few times. The CDR3 sequence: CASSYLTGQETQYF. The DNA for the CDR3 is TGTGCCAGCAGTTATCTGACAGGGCAAGAGACCCAGTACTTC. The rearrangement links TRBV6-2 or TRBV6-3 to TRBJ2-5, with TRBD1 matching over 7 bases. The V segment lost 3 bases and the J segment 2 bases; nucleotides outside the gene matches: 3. Germline values: CDR1 MNHEY, CDR2 SVGEGT. The CDR3 sequence is 14 residues long.